This T cell receptor (beta chain) appears in the sequencing data of a study of PD-L1 blockade in urothelial cancer. V was shortened by 6 bases and J by 9 bases, with 11 bases between the two germline ends. Per the germline V gene, CDR1 is LNHDA and CDR2 is SQIVND (reference sequence). The CDR3 is made up of 11 amino acids. The repertoire was sequenced with immunoSEQ multiplex PCR; TCRdb's copy has only in-frame clones and lacks some. The repertoire includes around 19,000 clones, almost 90% of them detected once, and about 3.8% sits in the top ten. Source: PBMCs, taken around atezolizumab (anti-PD-L1) treatment. V is TRBV19 and J is TRBJ2-5, with D tentatively TRBD2 (5 bases). This receptor was taken from a man aged 50 to 59 with urothelial cancer. The CDR3: CASSQSGAQYF. CDR3 DNA sequence: TGTGCCAGTAGCCAGTCCGGGGCCCAGTACTTC.